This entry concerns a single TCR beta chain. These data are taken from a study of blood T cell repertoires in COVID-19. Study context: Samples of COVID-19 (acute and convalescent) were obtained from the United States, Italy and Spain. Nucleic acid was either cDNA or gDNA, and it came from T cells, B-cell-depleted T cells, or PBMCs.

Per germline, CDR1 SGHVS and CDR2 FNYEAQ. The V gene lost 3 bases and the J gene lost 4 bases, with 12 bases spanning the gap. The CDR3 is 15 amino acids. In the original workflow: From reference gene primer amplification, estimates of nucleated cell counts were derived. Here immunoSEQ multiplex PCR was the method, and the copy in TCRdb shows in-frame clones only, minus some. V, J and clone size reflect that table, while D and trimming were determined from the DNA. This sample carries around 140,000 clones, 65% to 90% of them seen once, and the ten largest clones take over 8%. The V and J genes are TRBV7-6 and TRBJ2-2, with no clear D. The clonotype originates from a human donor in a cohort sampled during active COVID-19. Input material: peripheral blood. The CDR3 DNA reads TGTGCCAGCAGCTTCCACAGTTCCTTCACCGGGGAGCTGTTTTTT. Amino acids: CASSFHSSFTGELFF.